Listed here are 16 T cell receptor beta chains from one sample, sequenced in a study of CD8+ T cells in alopecia areata. Cell sorting was performed on pooled cutaneous lymph node cells with CD4, CD8alpha, NKG2D, NKG2ACE and other markers. Extracted RNA was reverse transcribed into cDNA, the sequencing template. Produced via immunoSEQ multiplex PCR; TCRdb's table is partial and in-frame only. The specimen has about 300,000 clones, none found just once. Sequenced material: CD4+ T cells sorted from a lymph node. Receptors were obtained from a C3H/HeJ mouse with alopecia areata. The strain bears MHC haplotype H2-k.

This clone was counted ten times or more. The gene symbols are mouse symbols. The chain's CDR3 is CASSRIRGDYAEQFF. CDR3 bases read: TGTGCTAGCAGTAGAATCAGGGGAGACTATGCT. V gene TRBV17 combines with J gene TRBJ2-1; D is possibly TRBD1 (6 bases). From the germline J gene comes the end of the CDR3, since the read stops 4 residues before it. The V gene lost 2 bases and the J gene lost 2 bases, with 10 bases spanning the gap. The CDR3 is 15 residues long. Germline V gene lookup returns CDR1 MNHDT and CDR2 YYDKIL.

A remark on this clone: The genes and germline here are from mouse. The read is 4 residues too short to cover the CDR3 end, so that end is filled in from the germline J gene. The chain recombines TRBV31 with TRBJ2-2, with D unclear. The ends were cut back, 5 bases at V and 2 bases at J, with 6 bases in the middle. Germline values: CDR1 GKSSPN, CDR2 SITVG. This CDR3 is 12 amino acids long. This chain's CDR3 is CAWDNNTGQLYF. The CDR3 bases that were read are TGTGCCTGGGACAACAACACCGGG.

This clone turned up a few times. Gene names are the mouse ones. The CDR3 end falls 4 residues outside the read, so it is completed with the germline J gene. The genes are TRBV5 and TRBJ2-7; 9 positions match TRBD2. CDR3 length equals 14 residues. With V trimmed by 2 bases and J by 3 bases, 2 bases remained unmatched. Looked up from germline, CDR1 is LGHNA and CDR2 is YNLKQL (reference sequence). CDR3 amino acids: CASSQNWGVYEQYF. CDR3 DNA, as far as it was read: TGTGCCAGCAGCCAAAACTGGGGGGTCTAT.

This clone was detected only a few times. Gene names and germline refer to mouse. Read coverage stops 4 residues before the CDR3 terminus; the germline J gene supplies the remainder. The V and J genes are TRBV13-2 and TRBJ2-5, with 8 nucleotides matching TRBD2. This CDR3 is built from 15 residues. Per the germline V gene, CDR1 is NNHNN and CDR2 is SYGAGS (reference sequence). The CDR3 bases that were read are TGTGCCAGCGGTGATAGACTGGGGTTGGGGGAC. This codes for CASGDRLGLGD. The complete CDR3 reads CASGDRLGLGDTQYF.

This clone came up a few times. Gene names and germline match the mouse. The CDR3 end lies 4 residues beyond the end of the read and is filled in from the germline J gene. This chain joins TRBV19 and TRBJ2-7; 9 bases are shared with TRBD2. The CDR3 runs to 15 residues. After removal of 4 bases from V and 0 bases from J, the junction contained 5 bases not matched to a gene. Germline CDR1 reads FNHDT; CDR2 reads SITEND (reference sequence). The CDR3 protein is CASSPSGGDSYEQYF. CDR3 DNA, as far as it was read: TGTGCCAGCAGTCCTTCTGGGGGGGACTCCTAT.

This clone showed up just a few times. The gene names given are mouse names. Sequencing ends 4 residues short of the CDR3 end; the germline J gene provides the rest. The V call is TRBV19, the J call TRBJ2-7; D not resolved. CDR3 length: 13 amino acids. Germline CDR1 reads FNHDT; CDR2 reads SITEND (reference sequence). The part of the CDR3 DNA that was read is TGTGCCAGCAGTATAAGAGGCAGGAAT. Its protein is CASSIRGRN. The complete CDR3 protein is CASSIRGRNEQYF. Variable domain in full (rest from reference TRBV19 and TRBJ2-7): GGIITQTPKFLIGQEGQKLTLKCQQNFNHDTMYWYRQDSGKGLRLIYYSITENDLQKGDLSEGYDASREKKSSFSLTVTSAQKNEMAVFLCASSIRGRNEQYFGPGTRLTVL.

Notes on this clone: Each gene name is a mouse one. The read stops 4 residues short of the end of the CDR3; the missing end is completed from the germline J gene. The chain recombines TRBV13-1 with TRBJ2-7, with no clear D. This CDR3 has 16 amino acids. The V and J ends lost 0 bases and 0 bases respectively, with 13 bases between them. Germline V CDR1 and CDR2: NSHNY, SYGAGN. CDR3 DNA (partial): TGTGCCAGCAGTGATGCAAAGATCAGGAGCTCCTAT. Protein: CASSDAKIRSSY. The whole CDR3 reads CASSDAKIRSSYEQYF.

On this clone: The gene names here belong to mouse. Read sequence stops 4 residues before the CDR3 end, and the germline J gene provides the missing end. V is TRBV1 and J is TRBJ2-5; the D gene is possibly TRBD1 (5 bases). Germline CDR1 and CDR2: NSQYPW and LRSPGD (reference sequence). Trimming took 4 bases from V and 3 from J, leaving 14 bases between them. This CDR3 contains 15 residues. The CDR3 here is CTCSVPPTAQDTQYF. CDR3 bases read: TGCACCTGCAGTGTTCCCCCGACAGCACAAGAC.

Regarding this clone: The gene names given are mouse names. The CDR3 extends 4 residues past the end of the read, so its final part is completed from the germline J gene. The chain uses TRBV13-1 and TRBJ2-1; 13 bases align to TRBD2. Germline assignment: CDR1 NSHNY and CDR2 SYGAGN. V lost 5 bases and J lost 6; bases outside the gene matches: 8. This CDR3 region has 16 residues. The sequenced part of the CDR3 DNA is TGTGCCAGCAGCTCGGACTGGGGGGGCAGGGGTGCT. Its protein product is CASSSDWGGRGA. The CDR3 reads in full as CASSSDWGGRGAEQFF.

This clone was counted only a few times. Gene labels here are mouse ones. The read terminates 4 residues before the CDR3 end, so the remaining end is supplied by the germline J gene. V and J are TRBV5 and TRBJ2-7; D gene unclear. The V end lost 0 bases, the J end lost 2 bases, and 5 bases lay between the germline ends. CDR1 is LGHNA and CDR2 is YNLKQL in the germline V gene (reference sequence). The CDR3 extends over 13 amino acids. The CDR3 spells CASSQDKTYEQYF. CDR3 DNA (partial): TGTGCCAGCAGCCAAGACAAAACCTAT.

As regards this clone: These gene names are mouse names. The read ends 4 residues before the CDR3 terminus; that terminus is restored from the germline J gene. Other DNA sequences in this specimen translate into the identical CDR3. V is TRBV13-1 and J is TRBJ2-3, with D perhaps matching TRBD1 (5 bases). CDR1 NSHNY and CDR2 SYGAGN come from the germline V gene. The CDR3 totals 14 residues. Trimming left V 3 bases short and J 0 bases short, with 8 bases between. The sequenced CDR3 bases are TGTGCCAGCAGTGGACAGACTAGTGCAGAA. Translation gives CASSGQTSAE. The full CDR3 protein is CASSGQTSAETLYF.

This clone was observed a few times. Mouse gene names apply. Read coverage stops 4 residues before the CDR3 terminus; the germline J gene supplies the remainder. The chain employs TRBV13-1 and TRBJ1-1; 9 bases match TRBD1. Germline CDR1 reads NSHNY; CDR2 reads SYGAGN. V trimming: 7 bases; J trimming: 3 bases; junction bases outside the gene matches: 4. The CDR3 contains 13 residues. Here the CDR3 reads CASGQGRHTEVFF. The sequenced CDR3 bases are TGTGCCAGCGGACAGGGGAGACACACA.

Comments on this clone: The germline and genes are mouse ones. The read gets to within 4 residues of the CDR3 end, and the germline J gene fills in the rest. The J gene is TRBJ2-1, the V gene TRBV13-1; 10 bases align to TRBD1. Germline CDR1 NSHNY, CDR2 SYGAGN. This CDR3 has 17 residues. V dropped 2 bases and J dropped 3; count of bases not matched to a gene: 8. This CDR3 reads CASSDPPGQGIYAEQFF. CDR3 DNA, as far as it was read: TGTGCCAGCAGTGACCCCCCGGGACAGGGGATCTATGCT.

This clone showed up just a few times. Gene labels here are mouse ones. The CDR3 is cut off 4 residues early in the read; its end comes from the germline J gene. The gene calls are TRBV13-3 and TRBJ2-4, with D perhaps TRBD1 (6 bases). V was pared by 5 bases and J by 3 bases, with 10 bases between. The CDR3 totals 13 residues. Germline assignment: CDR1 NNHDY and CDR2 SYVADS. The CDR3 spells CASRPGQQNTLYF. The sequenced part of the CDR3 DNA is TGTGCCAGCAGGCCGGGACAACAAAAC.

This clone was picked up a small number of times. Gene names are the mouse ones. The DNA ends 4 residues before the CDR3 does, and the rest of the CDR3 is filled in from the germline J gene. Within the sample, other DNA sequences also encode this same CDR3. V usage is TRBV13-1 and J usage is TRBJ2-5; TRBD2 aligns across 10 bases. Germline CDR1 NSHNY, CDR2 SYGAGN. This CDR3 has 14 amino acids. The CDR3 sequence: CASSVWGGADTQYF. Incomplete CDR3 DNA: TGTGCCAGCAGTGTCTGGGGGGGCGCGGAC.

This clone showed up many times. Gene names follow the mouse nomenclature. With the read ending 4 residues before the CDR3 end, the germline J gene is used to fill in that end. Other nucleotide sequences from this sample produce the same CDR3. The chain carries TRBV1 and TRBJ2-2, with 7 bases that match TRBD2. Germline loops: CDR1 NSQYPW, CDR2 LRSPGD (reference sequence). The CDR3 covers 15 residues. The junction had 3 bases not matched to a gene; V was cut back by 3 bases and J by 2 bases. The CDR3 is CTCSAPTGNTGQLYF. The covered CDR3 bases are TGCACCTGCAGTGCGCCGACTGGGAACACCGGG.